A single sample is the source of the 13 T cell receptor beta chains below, sequenced in a study of T cell changes during pregnancy in multiple sclerosis. Sequencing used immunoSEQ multiplex PCR; TCRdb keeps in-frame clones, though not all of them. Of around 64,000 clones listed, over 90% were seen once; the top ten hold roughly 2.6%. Material: CD8+ T cells from peripheral blood mononuclear cells, obtained in the third trimester of pregnancy. These receptors were collected from a female donor with multiple sclerosis, enrolled in a pregnancy study.

The V call is TRBV19, the J call TRBJ1-2; no definite D call. Germline V gene data show CDR1 as LNHDA and CDR2 as SQIVND (reference sequence). V was pared by 0 bases and J by 5 bases, with 7 bases between. The CDR3 extends over 13 amino acids. The CDR3 here is CASSIELWYGYTF. The CDR3 DNA reads TGTGCCAGTAGTATAGAACTATGGTATGGCTACACCTTC.

The chain has TRBV19 and TRBJ2-4; 7 bases line up with TRBD1. Germline lookup yields CDR1 LNHDA and CDR2 SQIVND (reference sequence). V lost 4 bases, J lost 0 bases, and 6 bases stayed unmatched. CDR3 size: 16 residues. The CDR3 DNA reads TGTGCCAGTAGTAGCTGGACAGGACTAGCCAAAAACATTCAGTACTTC. It yields the protein CASSSWTGLAKNIQYF.

The V gene is TRBV10-1, the J gene TRBJ1-5, with 10 bases fitting TRBD1. The CDR3 sequence is 15 residues long. The V gene end was trimmed by 4 bases and the J gene end by 2 bases; junction bases not matched to a gene: 2. Germline V gene data show CDR1 as WNHNN and CDR2 as SYGVQD (reference sequence). CDR3 sequence: CASSAGTGGNQPQHF. The DNA for the CDR3 is TGCGCCAGCAGTGCCGGGACAGGGGGCAATCAGCCCCAGCATTTT.

The chain recombines TRBV7-9 with TRBJ2-7, with D possibly matching TRBD1 (6 bases). This CDR3 is built from 12 residues. Germline lookup yields CDR1 SEHNR and CDR2 FQNEAQ (reference sequence). V was clipped by 8 bases and J by 3 bases, with 11 bases between them. For the CDR3, the DNA is TGTGCCAGCTCGACAGGAAACTACGAGCAGTACTTC. Residues: CASSTGNYEQYF.

This clone has a single count. The V and J genes are TRBV19 and TRBJ2-2; 7 positions agree with TRBD2. The CDR3 loop spans 15 amino acids. Germline loops: CDR1 LNHDA, CDR2 SQIVND (reference sequence). Trimming at V came to 6 bases and at J to 6 bases, leaving 10 bases not matched to a gene. The CDR3 protein is CASSRGGGRPGELFF. CDR3 DNA sequence: TGTGCCAGTAGCCGTGGGGGGGGGAGACCCGGGGAGCTGTTTTTT.

V and J are TRBV27 and TRBJ2-2, with TRBD1 identical over 9 bases. The ends lost 4 bases at V and 4 bases at J; junction bases unmatched: 1. Per germline, CDR1 MNHEY and CDR2 SMNVEV (reference sequence). CDR3 size: 14 residues. Here the CDR3 reads CASSYRGPTGELFF. The CDR3 region has the DNA TGTGCCAGCAGTTACAGGGGGCCCACCGGGGAGCTGTTTTTT.

The gene calls are TRBV28 and TRBJ2-7, with 9 bases lining up with TRBD2. CDR1 is MDHEN and CDR2 is SYDVKM in the germline V gene. The length of the CDR3 is 14 residues. J was trimmed by 6 bases and V by 3 bases; bases with no gene match: 6. The CDR3: CASSFGGRAGEQYF. CDR3 DNA sequence: TGTGCCAGCAGTTTTGGCGGGAGGGCCGGCGAGCAGTACTTC.

There are a few counts of this clone. The chain couples TRBV28 to TRBJ1-5; 7 positions agree with TRBD1. CDR1 and CDR2 from the germline V gene are MDHEN and SYDVKM. The CDR3 is 11 residues long. V was clipped by 11 bases and J by 3 bases; unmatched bases: 1. The CDR3 coding sequence is TGTGCCGGACAGGACAATCAGCCCCAGCATTTT. Translated, it gives CAGQDNQPQHF. The full variable domain, rest sourced from reference TRBV28 and TRBJ1-5, is DVKVTQSSRYLVKRTGEKVFLECVQDMDHENMFWYRQDPGLGLRLIYFSYDVKMKEKGDIPEGYSVSREKKERFSLILESASTNQTSMYLCAGQDNQPQHFGDGTRLSIL.

The chain joins TRBV6-5 to TRBJ1-2, with 7 bases identical to TRBD1. Germline lookup yields CDR1 MNHEY and CDR2 SVGAGI. V gave up 5 bases and J gave up 0 bases; unmatched junction bases: 3. This CDR3 comprises 14 residues. The CDR3 DNA reads as TGTGCCAGCAGTCCCGGGACAGCTAACTATGGCTACACCTTC. Protein product: CASSPGTANYGYTF.

The CDR3 sequence is CASSTDSYEQYF. In nucleotides, the CDR3 is TGCGCCAGCAGTACTGACTCCTACGAGCAGTACTTC. The chain employs TRBV10-2 and TRBJ2-7; no reliable D call. V was trimmed by 5 bases and J by 0 bases, leaving 5 bases between them. The CDR3 loop spans 12 amino acids. The germline gives CDR1 WSHSY, CDR2 SAAADI.

The chain recombines TRBV29-1 with TRBJ2-7, with TRBD1 as a possible D gene (6 bases). The CDR3 runs to 12 residues. Germline CDR1 reads SQVTM; CDR2 reads ANQGSEA. The V and J ends lost 6 bases and 3 bases respectively, with 12 bases between them. CDR3 protein: CSVLVGGYEQYF. The CDR3 DNA reads as TGCAGCGTCTTAGTAGGGGGCTACGAGCAGTACTTC.

The rearrangement links TRBV27 to TRBJ2-7, with unresolved D. The V and J ends lost 2 bases and 0 bases respectively, with 11 bases between them. The CDR3 covers 15 residues. Germline CDR1 reads MNHEY; CDR2 reads SMNVEV (reference sequence). Here the CDR3 reads CASSLASSSSYEQYF. The CDR3 DNA is TGTGCCAGCAGTTTAGCGTCTTCGAGCTCCTACGAGCAGTACTTC.

The chain combines TRBV4-1 with TRBJ2-1; TRBD2 agrees at 8 bases. This CDR3 contains 15 residues. Unmatched junction bases numbered 6, after V lost 4 bases and J lost 4 bases. The germline CDR1 and CDR2 sequences are MGHRA and YSYEKL. The CDR3: CASSLGASGYNEQFF. In nucleotides, the CDR3 is TGCGCCAGCAGCCTCGGGGCTAGCGGGTACAATGAGCAGTTCTTC.